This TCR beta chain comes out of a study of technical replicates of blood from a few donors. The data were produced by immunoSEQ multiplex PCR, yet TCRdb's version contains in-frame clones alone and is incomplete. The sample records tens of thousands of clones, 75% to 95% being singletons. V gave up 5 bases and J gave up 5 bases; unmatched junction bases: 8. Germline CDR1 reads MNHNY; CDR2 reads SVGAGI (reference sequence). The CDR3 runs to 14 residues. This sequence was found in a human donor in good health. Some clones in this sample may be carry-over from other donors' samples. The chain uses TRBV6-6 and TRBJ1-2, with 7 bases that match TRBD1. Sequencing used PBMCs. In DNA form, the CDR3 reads TGTGCCAGCAGTGATGCCGGGACAGCGTATGGCTACACCTTC. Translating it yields CASSDAGTAYGYTF.